Described below is a single T cell receptor beta chain sequence and its context. What it recognizes is unknown. CD4+ naive, central memory, regulatory and stem cell-like memory cells were sorted via CD45RO/CCR7/CD25/CD127/CD95/CD27. This sample stems from a study of beta chain features in type 1 diabetes. The CDR3 has 14 amino acids. Trimming removed 6 bases at V and 5 bases at J, with 11 bases between. Germline assignment: CDR1 ENHRY and CDR2 SYGVKD. Expressed TCRB transcripts got sequenced, as all isolated RNA was reverse transcribed. Profiling relied on immunoSEQ multiplex PCR, and the TCRdb table lists in-frame clones only, not all of them. The data hold hundreds of thousands of clones, with 15% to 19% observed a single time. Study observations and caveats: It was possible that PCR favored shorter templates, equally so in patients and controls. Moderate but significant shortening of TCRB CDR3s was recorded in all four CD4+ subsets from Type 1 diabetes patients.

This TCR was recovered from a man in his late teens or twenties in good health. Sequencing input: naive CD4+ T cells from blood. This chain joins TRBV10-3 and TRBJ1-6, with a weak D call TRBD1 (6 bases). The CDR3 spells CAISPDRDNSPLHF. The CDR3 coding sequence is TGTGCCATCAGCCCGGACAGAGATAATTCACCCCTCCACTTT.